The 25 T cell receptor beta chains below come from one sample, sequenced in a study of regulatory T cells in long-lasting Graves disease (dated by TCRdb to about 2021). This specimen's time point label, interpreted: persistent/refractory GD, antithyroid drugs over 5 years with positive TRAb. For both TCR sequencing and RNA sequencing, RNA was extracted from PBMCs in TRIzol. Library generation was performed with multiplex PCR. Sequencing took place on an Illumina HiSeq 4000. TCR beta libraries were built with iRepertoire HTBI primers and Arm-PCR amplification of CDR3 regions. Clones were called with MiXCR by TCRdb after fastp trimmed the public reads at Q25, and only in-frame beta chains were retained. For every CDR3 protein sequence, its rows merge into one entry that carries the most common genes and DNA. This sample is represented by some 440,000 distinct CDR3 sequences; under 25% of them were singletons. Clones ranked in the top ten supply approximately 7.8% of the sample.

The input for sequencing was peripheral blood mononuclear cells (PBMCs), taken when the disease was refractory, from a patient treated with antithyroid drugs. These TCRs come from a female donor with Graves disease.

The genes are TRBV4-1 and TRBJ1-4, with 8 bases fitting TRBD1. The CDR3 extends over 15 amino acids. Unmatched junction bases numbered 5, after V lost 1 base and J lost 7 bases. Germline-derived CDR1 and CDR2 are MGHRA and YSYEKL. The CDR3 region is CASSQVRTGSEKLFF. CDR3 DNA: TGCGCCAGCAGCCAAGTGAGGACAGGGAGTGAAAAACTGTTTTTT.

Many counts were recorded for this clonotype. The chain links TRBV9 to TRBJ1-2; 8 bases are a match to TRBD1. CDR3 length equals 16 residues. V lost 3 bases to trimming and J lost 6 bases; unmatched junction nucleotides: 13. CDR1 and CDR2 from the germline V gene are SGDLS and YYNGEE. The DNA for the CDR3 is TGTGCCAGCAGCGCCACCCCCAGGACAGGGCTCAATGGCTACACCTTC. Protein sequence: CASSATPRTGLNGYTF.

This clonotype was counted only a few times. A read error may explain this, as a much larger clone is one base away. This chain joins TRBV2 and TRBJ2-5, with 7 bases lining up with TRBD2. Germline lookup yields CDR1 SNHLY and CDR2 FYNNEI. The CDR3 totals 14 residues. V gave up 5 bases and J gave up 6 bases; unmatched junction bases: 9. The CDR3 bases are TGTGCCAGCAGTCAGACTAGCAGTCCAAAGACCCAGTACTTC. As protein: CASSQTSSPKTQYF.

This clonotype was found many times. The chain is built from TRBV10-2 and TRBJ2-5; the D is unclear. CDR3 length: 15 amino acids. CDR1 is WSHSY, CDR2 SAAADI, per germline. V shed 1 base and J shed 2 bases, with 11 bases lying between them. CDR3 sequence reads: CASSEYPLRQETQYF. CDR3 coding DNA: TGCGCCAGCAGTGAGTACCCACTAAGACAAGAGACCCAGTACTTC.

This clonotype was seen repeatedly, ten times or more. The chain links TRBV28 to TRBJ1-4; unclear D gene. Deletions cut 5 bases from V and 8 bases from J, with 9 bases between. The CDR3 totals 12 residues. CDR1 and CDR2 from the germline V gene are MDHEN and SYDVKM. The CDR3 DNA reads TGTGCCAGCAGTGAACGTGTCGAAAAACTGTTTTTT. Protein product: CASSERVEKLFF.

Ten or more counts support this clonotype. V and J are TRBV15 and TRBJ1-1, with 9 bases matching TRBD1. The CDR3 is 14 amino acids. The V gene's germline CDR1 is LNHNV and CDR2 YYDKDF (reference sequence). Trimming at V came to 5 bases and at J to 4 bases, leaving 5 bases not matched to a gene. The CDR3 DNA reads as TGTGCCACCAGCCTGGGGACAGGGTCCACTGAAGCTTTCTTT. Residues: CATSLGTGSTEAFF.

This clonotype was observed at least ten times. The J gene is TRBJ1-1, the V gene TRBV11-2; D call uncertain. This CDR3 is 12 amino acids long. With 0 bases removed from V and 7 bases from J, the gap between germline ends came to 6 bases. Germline V gene lookup returns CDR1 SGHAT and CDR2 FQNNGV. The CDR3 DNA reads as TGTGCCAGCAGCTTAGAGGGCGTTGAAGCTTTCTTT. Translating gives CASSLEGVEAFF. The full variable domain, with the rest looked up from reference TRBV11-2 and TRBJ1-1, is EAGVAQSPRYKIIEKRQSVAFWCNPISGHATLYWYQQILGQGPKLLIQFQNNGVVDDSQLPKDRFSAERLKGVDSTLKIQPAKLEDSAVYLCASSLEGVEAFFGQGTRLTVV.

The J gene is TRBJ2-3, the V gene TRBV20-1; D might be TRBD1 or TRBD2, each matching 5 bases. CDR1 is DFQATT and CDR2 is SNEGSKA in the germline V gene (reference sequence). The length of the CDR3 is 12 residues. Between the trimmed V and J ends, which lost 5 bases and 0 bases, there was a span of 6 bases. The DNA of the CDR3 is TGCAGTGCTGGGGACAGCACAGATACGCAGTATTTT. Translation: CSAGDSTDTQYF.

The gene calls are TRBV18 and TRBJ2-4; D tentatively fits TRBD1 or TRBD2 (6 bases each). V lost 9 bases, J lost 0 bases, and 12 bases lay in between. This CDR3 region has 14 residues. Looked up from germline, CDR1 is KGHSH and CDR2 is LQKENI. CDR3: CASRRGAAKNIQYF. In DNA form, the CDR3 reads TGTGCCAGTAGGAGGGGGGCAGCCAAAAACATTCAGTACTTC.

The chain has TRBV7-2 and TRBJ2-7; D not certain. Per the germline V gene, CDR1 is SGHTA and CDR2 is FQGNSA. The CDR3 runs to 18 residues. With 0 bases removed from V and 0 bases from J, the gap between germline ends came to 18 bases. The CDR3 DNA reads as TGTGCCAGCAGCTTAGCGTGGGTTACAATTACAGACTCCTACGAGCAGTACTTC. This translates into CASSLAWVTITDSYEQYF.

The CDR3 loop reads CASSQRAGGPGETQYF. The CDR3 nucleotides are TGTGCCAGCAGCCAGAGAGCGGGAGGGCCTGGAGAGACCCAGTACTTC. The chain employs TRBV3-1 and TRBJ2-5, with TRBD2 matching over 10 bases. CDR3 length: 16 amino acids. Losses at the gene ends were 3 bases for V and 4 bases for J; bases not matched to a gene: 8. CDR1 LGHDT and CDR2 YNNKEL come from the germline V gene (reference sequence).

This clonotype was seen repeatedly, ten times or more. The genes are TRBV7-9 and TRBJ1-2; no clear D gene. This CDR3 has 15 residues. Trimming left V 1 base short and J 7 bases short, with 16 bases between. Germline V gene data show CDR1 as SEHNR and CDR2 as FQNEAQ (reference sequence). The CDR3 nucleotides are TGTGCCAGCAGCTTAGAGAGCCCTTGGGTACGTGGCTACACCTTC. Its protein product is CASSLESPWVRGYTF.

The J gene is TRBJ2-7, the V gene TRBV7-3; TRBD2 aligns across 9 bases. From germline, CDR1 is SGHTA and CDR2 FQGTGA. J gave up 4 bases and V 3 bases, and 10 bases lay outside the gene matches. CDR3 length equals 16 residues. CDR3 residues: CASSLAGGTSRYEQYF. CDR3 nucleotide sequence: TGTGCCAGCAGCTTGGCAGGTGGGACTAGCAGATACGAGCAGTACTTC.

The chain links TRBV30 to TRBJ2-1; perhaps TRBD1 as D (6 bases). The germline V gene has CDR1 GTSNPN and CDR2 SVGIG (reference sequence). Trimming took 1 base from V and 8 from J, leaving 9 bases between them. The CDR3 is 12 amino acids. The DNA of the CDR3 is TGTGCCTGGAGTGGAGGGGGTTATGAGCAGTTCTTC. This translates into CAWSGGGYEQFF. Full variable domain (outside the CDR3, taken from reference TRBV30 and TRBJ2-1): SQTIHQWPATLVQPVGSPLSLECTVEGTSNPNLYWYRQAAGRGLQLLFYSVGIGQISSEVPQNLSASRPQDRQFILSSKKLLLSDSGFYLCAWSGGGYEQFFGPGTRLTVL.

This clonotype was observed many times. The gene calls are TRBV20-1 and TRBJ1-6; a weak D match, TRBD1 (5 bases). The CDR3 is 12 residues long. The V and J ends lost 6 bases and 10 bases respectively, with 13 bases between them. Germline-derived CDR1 and CDR2 are DFQATT and SNEGSKA (reference sequence). CDR3 residues: CSAPLGGSPLHF. The DNA for the CDR3 is TGCAGTGCCCCTTTGGGGGGATCACCCCTCCACTTT.

The genes are TRBV27 and TRBJ1-5; D is perhaps TRBD1 (6 bases). CDR3 size: 13 residues. V was cut by 6 bases and J by 3 bases, with 9 bases left in between. Germline lookup yields CDR1 MNHEY and CDR2 SMNVEV (reference sequence). CDR3: CASRWTVNQPQHF. In nucleotides, the CDR3 is TGTGCCAGCAGGTGGACAGTCAATCAGCCCCAGCATTTT.

V and J are TRBV12-3 or TRBV12-4 and TRBJ2-7; D may be TRBD1 (5 bases). Trimming removed 5 bases from V and 6 bases from J, with 14 bases in between. The CDR3 covers 13 residues. The CDR3: CASSGAAQGEQYF. CDR3 sequence (DNA): TGTGCCAGCAGTGGGGCGGCCCAGGGCGAGCAGTACTTC.

This clonotype was recorded a few times. The rearrangement joins TRBV7-9 to TRBJ2-7; TRBD2 matches 7 bases. Looked up from germline, CDR1 is SEHNR and CDR2 is FQNEAQ (reference sequence). The CDR3 spans 14 residues. Trimming removed 5 bases from V and 1 base from J; junction bases left unmatched: 5. CDR3 in DNA: TGTGCCAGCAGCCGCCCCGGGGGGTCCTACGAGCAGTACTTC. Translated, it gives CASSRPGGSYEQYF.

This clonotype was observed at least ten times. The chain recombines TRBV3-1 with TRBJ1-1; D not resolved. Looked up from germline, CDR1 is LGHDT and CDR2 is YNNKEL (reference sequence). The V and J ends lost 4 bases and 1 base respectively, with 7 bases between them. The CDR3 length is 13 residues. CDR3 DNA sequence: TGTGCCAGCAGCCGGGCCGGGAACACTGAAGCTTTCTTT. This translates into CASSRAGNTEAFF.

Concerning this clonotype: A much larger clone differs from this one at a single base, so this may be a read error. No conserved phenylalanine or tryptophan is present at the end of the CDR3, so a read error is the likely explanation. The chain links TRBV3-1 to TRBJ1-2, with D hard to call. Trimming shortened V by 4 bases and J by 2 bases, and 11 bases separated the two germline ends. Germline CDR1 reads LGHDT; CDR2 reads YNNKEL (reference sequence). This CDR3 spans 14 amino acids. CDR3 bases: TGTGCCAGCAGCCTGGACGGATCCAACTATGGCTACACCCTC. Translation: CASSLDGSNYGYTL.

The sample holds a few counts of this clonotype. The V and J genes are TRBV20-1 and TRBJ1-1; TRBD1 matches at 7 bases. The germline CDR1 and CDR2 sequences are DFQATT and SNEGSKA (reference sequence). The CDR3 is made up of 15 amino acids. The V segment lost 3 bases and the J segment 1 base; nucleotides outside the gene matches: 8. The CDR3 DNA sequence: TGCAGTGCTAGGAAGGACCGGGACAGGAACACTGAAGCTTTCTTT. Translated: CSARKDRDRNTEAFF.

This clonotype has ten or more counts. The rearrangement joins TRBV28 to TRBJ1-2; 10 bases fit TRBD1. Germline assignment: CDR1 MDHEN and CDR2 SYDVKM. Trimming removed 3 bases from V and 3 bases from J; junction bases left unmatched: 10. The CDR3 length is 17 residues. The CDR3 here is CASSFVGQGLTYYGYTF. CDR3 bases: TGTGCCAGCAGTTTTGTGGGACAGGGGCTTACGTACTATGGCTACACCTTC.

The chain couples TRBV7-6 to TRBJ2-7; TRBD2 agrees at 8 bases. Germline V gene lookup returns CDR1 SGHVS and CDR2 FNYEAQ. The V segment lost 6 bases and the J segment 4 bases; nucleotides outside the gene matches: 5. This CDR3 has 13 amino acids. The CDR3 spells CASRPLADYEQYF. The DNA of the CDR3 is TGTGCCAGCAGACCACTAGCGGATTACGAGCAGTACTTC.

This clonotype was seen a few times. The chain joins TRBV24-1 to TRBJ2-7, with 9 bases lining up with TRBD1. The ends lost 4 bases at V and 2 bases at J; junction bases unmatched: 5. CDR1 and CDR2 from the germline V gene are KGHDR and SFDVKD. This CDR3 comprises 15 residues. The CDR3, as DNA: TGTGCCACCAGTGACGCCGGGACAGGGACCTACGAGCAGTACTTC. Amino acids: CATSDAGTGTYEQYF.

The table lists this clonotype with many counts. The chain links TRBV28 to TRBJ1-3, with a weak D call TRBD1 (5 bases). Trimming took off 6 bases at V and 11 bases at J, with 11 bases between the two ends. CDR3 length: 11 residues. The germline V gene encodes CDR1 MDHEN and CDR2 SYDVKM. CDR3 coding DNA: TGTGCCAGCAGAAGGGGCTCGTCCATATATTTT. Translation: CASRRGSSIYF. The full variable domain, its missing parts supplied by reference TRBV28 and TRBJ1-3, is DVKVTQSSRYLVKRTGEKVFLECVQDMDHENMFWYRQDPGLGLRLIYFSYDVKMKEKGDIPEGYSVSREKKERFSLILESASTNQTSMYLCASRRGSSIYFGEGSWLTVV.